The clone carrying this T cell receptor (beta chain) appeared a few times. Trimming took off 4 bases at V and 0 bases at J, with 10 bases between the two ends. CDR1 and CDR2 (germline): SGHKS, YYEKEE (reference sequence). The CDR3 is made up of 15 amino acids. The data stem from a study of blood T cell repertoires in COVID-19. Turning to the study itself: COVID-19 samples collected from the United States, Italy and Spain covered acute and convalescent phases. T cells, B-cell-depleted T cells, or PBMCs supplied cDNA or gDNA.

Clones were sequenced by immunoSEQ multiplex PCR, and TCRdb holds only the in-frame ones, with some missing. The sample includes about 83,000 clones, 86% of them seen just once. The sequenced material came from peripheral blood. J is TRBJ1-4 and V is TRBV5-5; perhaps TRBD1 as D (6 bases). The TCR comes from a man in his fifties with active COVID-19. CDR3 loop: CASSPRTATNEKLFF. The DNA of the CDR3 is TGTGCCAGCAGCCCCAGGACAGCAACTAATGAAAAACTGTTTTTT.